This TCR beta chain was identified in a study of cytomegalovirus exposure and HLA in healthy donors. Turning to the study itself: The same platform as the approximately 670 first-cohort repertoires was used for the 110 or so validation repertoires, a later analysis reported. The study, taken as a whole, reports: According to a later analysis, TCR clusters from the first cohort tended to co-occur in the 100 to 150 validation repertoires. The listing of about 150 TCR beta chains classed them as cytomegalovirus-associated.

Separation from the roughly 670-subject first cohort characterized the approximately 130-subject validation cohort, to which the donors belonged. As to this clone: Its antigen remains unidentified.

Using immunoSEQ multiplex PCR, the repertoire was profiled, and TCRdb retains in-frame clones only, with some absent. In the table there are fewer than 120,000 clones, 70% to 90% of which are singletons. This CDR3 has 14 amino acids. V lost 7 bases, J lost 6 bases, and 11 bases stayed unmatched. Germline V lookup: CDR1 WSHSY, CDR2 SAAADI. The clonotype originates from a woman under 40 in good health and CMV-seropositive. Sequenced sample: PBMCs. The chain uses TRBV10-2 and TRBJ2-7; 8 bases align to TRBD2. The CDR3 sequence: CASMHPGGATEQYF. DNA of the CDR3: TGCGCCAGCATGCACCCCGGGGGGGCGACCGAGCAGTACTTC.